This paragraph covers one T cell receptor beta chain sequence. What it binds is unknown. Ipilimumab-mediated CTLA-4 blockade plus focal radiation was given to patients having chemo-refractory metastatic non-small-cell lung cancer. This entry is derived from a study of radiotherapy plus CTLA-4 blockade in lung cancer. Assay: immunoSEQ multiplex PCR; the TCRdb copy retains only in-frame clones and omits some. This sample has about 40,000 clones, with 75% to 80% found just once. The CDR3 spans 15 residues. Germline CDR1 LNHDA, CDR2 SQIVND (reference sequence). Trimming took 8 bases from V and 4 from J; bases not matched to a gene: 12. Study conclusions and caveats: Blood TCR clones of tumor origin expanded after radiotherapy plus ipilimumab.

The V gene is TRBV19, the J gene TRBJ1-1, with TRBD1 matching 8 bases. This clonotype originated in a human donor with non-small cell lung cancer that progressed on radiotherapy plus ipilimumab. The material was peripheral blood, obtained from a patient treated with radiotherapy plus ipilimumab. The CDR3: CASARQRQGFTEAFF. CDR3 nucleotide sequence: TGTGCCAGTGCGCGGCAAAGACAGGGGTTCACTGAAGCTTTCTTT.